This T cell receptor beta chain was profiled in a study of CD8+ T cells in alopecia areata. Study-wide results and limits: Sequence data from scalp samples additionally include resident alphabeta T cells of normal skin.

Comments on this clone: Its cognate antigen is unknown. The sample carries other DNA sequences with the same CDR3.

RNA extraction was followed by reverse transcription into cDNA, which acted as the sequencing template. Profiled with immunoSEQ multiplex PCR; TCRdb holds only in-frame clones, not every one. The sample holds 70,000 to 95,000 clones, about 53% seen once. Trimming pared 1 base from V and 3 bases from J, leaving 7 bases between. CDR3 size: 13 residues. Germline CDR1 and CDR2: SNHLY and FYNNEI. Peripheral blood and lesional scalp punch biopsies came from alopecia areata patients. Sorting of PBMCs yielded the CD4+ and CD8+ T cells. V and J are TRBV2 and TRBJ2-7, with D perhaps given as TRBD1 or TRBD2 (5 bases each). This TCR was sampled from a human donor with alopecia areata. Sequences were obtained from NKG2D-high CD8+ T cells sorted from blood. The chain's CDR3 is CASSEGGRYEQYF. CDR3 DNA: TGTGCCAGCAGTGAAGGGGGACGCTACGAGCAGTACTTC.